This entry lists 23 T cell receptor beta chains sequenced from one sample in a study of response to subunit inactivated influenza vaccine. TCRdb processed the RT-PCR reads anew with MiXCR; each CDR3 protein has one entry. The sample has more than 150,000 distinct CDR3 sequences, about 9% seen once. The source was non-naive T cells sorted from PBMCs, collected on the day of vaccination. These receptor sequences come from a man in his fifties or sixties who received an inactivated influenza vaccine.

This clonotype has a handful of counts. This chain links TRBV5-1 with TRBJ2-7; D gene uncertain. This CDR3 has 15 residues. Trimming removed 0 bases at V and 7 bases at J, with 17 bases between. CDR1 and CDR2 (germline): SGHRS, YFSETQ. CDR3 sequence reads: CASSLAGASLYEQYF. The CDR3 DNA is TGCGCCAGCAGCTTGGCCGGCGCCTCTCTCTATGAGCAGTACTTC.

This clonotype was observed at least ten times. The CDR3 region is CSASSGTGAEKLFF. CDR3 in DNA: TGCAGTGCGTCTTCCGGGACAGGGGCTGAAAAACTGTTTTTT. The chain couples TRBV20-1 to TRBJ1-4; TRBD1 matches at 10 bases. V shed 6 bases, J shed 7 bases, and the junction held 8 bases outside the gene matches. The germline gives CDR1 DFQATT, CDR2 SNEGSKA (reference sequence). This CDR3 has 14 residues.

This clonotype was seen only a few times. The rearrangement links TRBV6-5 to TRBJ2-1; 12 nucleotides agree with TRBD2. Germline CDR1 reads MNHEY; CDR2 reads SVGAGI. The trim removed 2 bases at V and 10 bases at J, leaving 9 bases unmatched. The CDR3 totals 16 residues. CDR3 sequence (DNA): TGTGCCAGCAGTTACAATTCAATACTAGCGGGGGGAGAGCAGTTCTTC. Its protein is CASSYNSILAGGEQFF.

This clonotype was recorded at least ten times. This rearrangement joins TRBV9 to TRBJ1-6; D is ambiguous. Germline V gene lookup returns CDR1 SGDLS and CDR2 YYNGEE. Trimming left V 4 bases short and J 9 bases short, with 11 bases between. The CDR3 covers 13 residues. The CDR3 DNA follows: TGTGCCAGCAGCCTCCGTCGGAGTTCACCCCTCCACTTT. Amino acids: CASSLRRSSPLHF.

CDR3 protein: CASSYSGTALSYEQYF. The CDR3 DNA reads as TGTGCCAGCAGTTACTCAGGGACAGCCCTCTCCTACGAGCAGTACTTC. The V and J genes are TRBV6-5 and TRBJ2-7; 7 nucleotides agree with TRBD1. The length of the CDR3 is 16 residues. V was pared by 0 bases and J by 0 bases, with 5 bases of the junction left unmatched. In germline, CDR1 is MNHEY, CDR2 SVGAGI.

This chain uses TRBV6-2 or TRBV6-3 with TRBJ1-4; 9 bases are a match to TRBD1. Trimming at V came to 6 bases and at J to 7 bases, leaving 15 bases not matched to a gene. The CDR3 consists of 17 residues. Germline CDR1 reads MNHEY; CDR2 reads SVGEGT. The CDR3 loop is CASSPGTGTVGGEKLFF. The CDR3 DNA reads as TGTGCCAGCAGCCCCGGGACAGGGACGGTCGGCGGTGAAAAACTGTTTTTT.

The chain recombines TRBV9 with TRBJ2-2; tentatively, D is TRBD1 (6 bases). The V end lost 0 bases, the J end lost 5 bases, and 11 bases lay between the germline ends. The CDR3 is 15 residues long. Germline-derived CDR1 and CDR2 are SGDLS and YYNGEE. CDR3 sequence (DNA): TGTGCCAGCAGCGTAGTAGGCAGGGGAACCGGGGAGCTGTTTTTT. Translation: CASSVVGRGTGELFF.

The CDR3 region has the DNA TGCGCCAGCAGCCACCTACCGGGGCCTTCCATGAACACTGAAGCTTTCTTT. Translation: CASSHLPGPSMNTEAFF. This chain links TRBV4-1 with TRBJ1-1; the D gene is possibly TRBD1 (5 bases). CDR1 MGHRA and CDR2 YSYEKL come from the germline V gene. Trimming stripped 3 bases from V and 0 bases from J, with 17 bases between. The CDR3 length is 17 residues.

This clonotype turned up a few times. V usage is TRBV6-1 and J usage is TRBJ1-5; a possible D gene is TRBD1 (6 bases). Trimming shortened V by 6 bases and J by 1 base, and 16 bases separated the two germline ends. CDR1 MNHNS and CDR2 SASEGT come from the germline V gene. This CDR3 is 16 amino acids long. The CDR3 DNA reads TGTGCCAGCAGCCCCGTCGGGGGGGCAAGCAATCAGCCCCAGCATTTT. It yields the protein CASSPVGGASNQPQHF.

This clonotype was recorded many times. The chain employs TRBV12-3 or TRBV12-4 and TRBJ2-3; no firm D call. Trimming shortened V by 7 bases and J by 3 bases, and 8 bases separated the two germline ends. The CDR3 consists of 12 residues. CDR3 nucleotide sequence: TGTGCCAGCAACCACCGGACAGATACGCAGTATTTT. This gives the protein CASNHRTDTQYF.

This clonotype was recorded a few times. The CDR3 nucleotides are TGTGCCAGCAGCTTATGGGGCACTGGCAATGAGCAGTTCTTC. Protein product: CASSLWGTGNEQFF. The chain carries TRBV7-2 and TRBJ2-1, with D tentatively TRBD1 (5 bases). CDR3 length: 14 residues. The germline gives CDR1 SGHTA, CDR2 FQGNSA. The germline V and J ends were trimmed by 2 bases and 6 bases, with 11 bases remaining between them.

This clonotype was seen a handful of times. The chain has TRBV10-3 and TRBJ2-7, with D unresolved. There are 13 residues in the CDR3. Germline V gene data show CDR1 as ENHRY and CDR2 as SYGVKD. V was trimmed by 2 bases and J by 4 bases, leaving 9 bases between them. Written as DNA, the CDR3 is TGTGCCATCAGTGAGCACCAGGTGTACGAGCAGTACTTC. As protein: CAISEHQVYEQYF.

The chain has TRBV7-6 and TRBJ1-1, with a tentative D call TRBD1 (5 bases). CDR1 and CDR2 (germline): SGHVS, FNYEAQ. Trimming removed 5 bases at V and 3 bases at J, with 10 bases between. The CDR3 consists of 13 residues. The CDR3 spells CASSPIGDTEAFF. As DNA, the CDR3 is TGTGCCAGCAGCCCGATAGGGGACACTGAAGCTTTCTTT.

This chain connects TRBV1 to TRBJ2-6; no check of the table's D call, TRBD1, against the DNA was made. TRBV1 is described as a pseudogene. The CDR3 runs to 16 residues. CDR3 coding DNA: TGCACCAGGATGGCCAGGGGGTTATCTGGGGCCAACGTCCTGACTTTC. Protein sequence: CTRMARGLSGANVLTF.

There are a few counts of this clonotype. V is TRBV11-2 and J is TRBJ1-3, with D perhaps matching TRBD1 (5 bases). There are 16 residues in the CDR3. Germline CDR1 and CDR2: SGHAT and FQNNGV. V lost 4 bases and J lost 1, with 14 bases in between. The CDR3 DNA sequence: TGTGCCAGCAGCTCGACGGCTGAGGGGTCTGGAAACACCATATATTTT. Translation: CASSSTAEGSGNTIYF.

This clonotype turned up a few times. J is TRBJ1-2 and V is TRBV6-2 or TRBV6-3, with D unclear. Germline CDR1 and CDR2: MNHEY and SVGEGT. The CDR3 consists of 12 residues. Trimming removed 7 bases from V and 6 bases from J, with 12 bases in between. CDR3 region: CASTTGGHGYTF. The CDR3 DNA sequence: TGTGCCAGCACCACCGGAGGTCATGGCTACACCTTC.

This clonotype has at least ten counts. This sequence joins TRBV9 and TRBJ2-1; TRBD2 is a possible D gene (7 bases). Trimming removed 3 bases from V and 1 base from J, with 23 bases in between. This CDR3 contains 19 residues. CDR1 SGDLS and CDR2 YYNGEE come from the germline V gene. CDR3 residues: CASSAAIFEGGISYNEQFF. Here the CDR3 DNA reads TGTGCCAGCAGCGCGGCTATATTTGAGGGGGGGATTTCCTACAATGAGCAGTTCTTC.

The V and J genes are TRBV4-3 and TRBJ1-6; D unclear. V lost 4 bases and J lost 8, with 15 bases in between. CDR3 length: 15 residues. CDR1 is LGHNA and CDR2 is YSLEER in the germline V gene. The CDR3 bases are TGCGCCAGCAGCCTGAATCCGGTTGGTGATTCACCCCTCCACTTT. Encoded protein: CASSLNPVGDSPLHF.

This clonotype showed up many times. This chain uses TRBV7-2 with TRBJ2-4; D ambiguous. Germline lookup yields CDR1 SGHTA and CDR2 FQGNSA. This CDR3 has 13 amino acids. V lost 4 bases to trimming and J lost 0 bases, with 4 bases between them. CDR3 loop: CASSWTAKNIQYF. CDR3 DNA sequence: TGTGCCAGCAGCTGGACAGCCAAAAACATTCAGTACTTC.

A few counts support this clonotype. V gene TRBV28 combines with J gene TRBJ2-7; TRBD2 matches 8 bases. The CDR3 runs to 15 residues. The trim removed 3 bases at V and 3 bases at J, leaving 7 bases unmatched. Germline V gene lookup returns CDR1 MDHEN and CDR2 SYDVKM. The CDR3 reads CASSFLWRGDYEQYF. The CDR3 DNA reads TGTGCCAGCAGTTTTCTCTGGCGGGGGGACTACGAGCAGTACTTC.

This clonotype was seen a few times. The rearrangement links TRBV7-9 to TRBJ1-1; perhaps TRBD1 as D (5 bases). With 3 bases removed from V and 1 base from J, the gap between germline ends came to 9 bases. The length of the CDR3 is 14 residues. Germline V gives CDR1 SEHNR, CDR2 FQNEAQ (reference sequence). The CDR3 DNA is TGTGCCAGCAGCTTCCAGGGACCGAACACTGAAGCTTTCTTT. It translates to CASSFQGPNTEAFF.

This clonotype was seen only a few times. The chain uses TRBV5-1 and TRBJ2-3; D is unclear. The V end lost 4 bases, the J end lost 4 bases, and 7 bases lay between the germline ends. CDR1 SGHRS and CDR2 YFSETQ come from the germline V gene. The CDR3 runs to 12 residues. DNA of the CDR3: TGCGCCAGCAGCATAGGGTCAGATACGCAGTATTTT. Translating gives CASSIGSDTQYF.

This clonotype was seen at least ten times. The gene calls are TRBV4-1 and TRBJ1-1, with D tentatively TRBD1 (5 bases). This CDR3 has 15 amino acids. V lost 0 bases to trimming and J lost 0 bases, with 8 bases between them. Germline values: CDR1 MGHRA, CDR2 YSYEKL. The CDR3 DNA reads TGCGCCAGCAGCCAAGAAGGGGCCCTGAACACTGAAGCTTTCTTT. Amino acids: CASSQEGALNTEAFF.